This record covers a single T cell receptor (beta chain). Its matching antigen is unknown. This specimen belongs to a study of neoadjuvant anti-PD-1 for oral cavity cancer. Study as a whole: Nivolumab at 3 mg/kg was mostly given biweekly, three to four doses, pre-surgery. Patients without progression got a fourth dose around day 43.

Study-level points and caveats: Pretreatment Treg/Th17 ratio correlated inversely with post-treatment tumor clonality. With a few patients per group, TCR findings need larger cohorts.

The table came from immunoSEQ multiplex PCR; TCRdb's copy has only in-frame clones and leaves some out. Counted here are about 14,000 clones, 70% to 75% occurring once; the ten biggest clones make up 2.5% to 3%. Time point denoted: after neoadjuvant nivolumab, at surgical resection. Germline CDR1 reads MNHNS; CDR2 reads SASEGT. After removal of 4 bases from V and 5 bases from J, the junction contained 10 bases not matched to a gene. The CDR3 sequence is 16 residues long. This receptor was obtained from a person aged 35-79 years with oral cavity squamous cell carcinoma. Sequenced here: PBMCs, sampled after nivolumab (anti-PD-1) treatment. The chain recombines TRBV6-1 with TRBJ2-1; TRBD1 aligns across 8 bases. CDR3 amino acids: CASSVPGTGANNEQFF. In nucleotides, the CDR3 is TGTGCCAGCAGTGTACCCGGGACAGGAGCGAACAATGAGCAGTTCTTC.